Below are 4 T cell receptor beta chains sequenced from a single sample in a study of T-cell memory formation after mild COVID-19. TCRdb itself ran the 5' RACE reads through MiXCR, one entry per CDR3 protein. The sample holds hundreds of thousands of distinct CDR3 sequences; 25% to 30% are singletons and the top ten take approximately 15%. Material: PBMCs or a T cell subset sorted from them (not recorded which). These receptors all come from an adult woman who had mild COVID-19 (a few samples of this study predate the infection). Cell type and time point are not known.

The chain carries TRBV19 and TRBJ2-7, with TRBD2 matching 8 bases. The V segment lost 3 bases and the J segment 5 bases; nucleotides outside the gene matches: 9. CDR1 LNHDA and CDR2 SQIVND come from the germline V gene (reference sequence). This CDR3 region has 15 residues. In DNA form, the CDR3 reads TGTGCCAGTAGTATCTTTCTGGCGGGAGGTGACGAGCAGTACTTC. Translation gives CASSIFLAGGDEQYF.

This clonotype was seen a handful of times. The CDR3 coding sequence is TGCAGTGCCCGGACAGGGGGGAGAAACACCATATATTTT. Translated: CSARTGGRNTIYF. The chain is built from TRBV20-1 and TRBJ1-3; 10 bases agree with TRBD1. V lost 6 bases to trimming and J lost 5 bases; unmatched junction nucleotides: 4. The germline V gene has CDR1 DFQATT and CDR2 SNEGSKA (reference sequence). The CDR3 is made up of 13 amino acids.

This clonotype was seen a few times. The V gene is TRBV5-4, the J gene TRBJ2-7; tentatively, D is TRBD1 or TRBD2 (5 bases each). Trimming took 0 bases from V and 2 from J, leaving 12 bases between them. The CDR3 is 15 amino acids. Per germline, CDR1 SGHNT and CDR2 YYREEE (reference sequence). In DNA, the CDR3 is TGTGCCAGCAGCTTGGGGCCCCAGGGACCCTACGAGCAGTACTTC. Amino acid sequence: CASSLGPQGPYEQYF.

V gene TRBV5-1 combines with J gene TRBJ2-1; possible D gene TRBD1, 5 bases. Germline assignment: CDR1 SGHRS and CDR2 YFSETQ. This CDR3 region has 15 residues. The germline V and J ends were trimmed by 6 bases and 4 bases, with 17 bases remaining between them. Here the CDR3 reads CASNGADSRYNEQFF. The DNA of the CDR3 is TGCGCCAGCAATGGGGCCGACTCCCGTTACAATGAGCAGTTCTTC.